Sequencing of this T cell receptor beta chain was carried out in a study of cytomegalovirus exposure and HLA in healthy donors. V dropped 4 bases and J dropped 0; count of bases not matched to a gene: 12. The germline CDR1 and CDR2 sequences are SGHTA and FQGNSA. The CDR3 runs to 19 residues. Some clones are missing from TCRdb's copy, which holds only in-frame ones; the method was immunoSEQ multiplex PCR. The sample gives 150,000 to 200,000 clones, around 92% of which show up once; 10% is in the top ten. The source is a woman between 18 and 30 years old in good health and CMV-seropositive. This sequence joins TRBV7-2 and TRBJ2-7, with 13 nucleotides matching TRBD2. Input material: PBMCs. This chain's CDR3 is CASSSRPGTSGTGSYEQYF. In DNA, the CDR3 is TGTGCCAGCAGCTCCCGTCCCGGGACTAGCGGGACCGGCTCCTACGAGCAGTACTTC.